These 4 T cell receptor beta chains were sequenced from one sample in a study of cytotoxic CD8 clonotypes in ibrutinib-treated CLL. The data were produced by immunoSEQ multiplex PCR, yet TCRdb's version contains in-frame clones alone and is incomplete. Of approximately 280,000 clones in the sample, approximately 76% were seen once. This sample comprised PBMCs, obtained at disease progression, from a patient treated with ibrutinib. The receptors stem from a human donor with chronic lymphocytic leukemia.

The genes are TRBV28 and TRBJ2-6, with D maybe TRBD1 (5 bases). From germline, CDR1 is MDHEN and CDR2 SYDVKM. V dropped 6 bases and J dropped 0 bases, with 9 bases sitting between them. This CDR3 region has 15 residues. CDR3 coding DNA: TGTGCCAGCAGCGAAACAGGCTCTGGGGCCAACGTCCTGACTTTC. This gives the protein CASSETGSGANVLTF.

A few counts support this clone. This chain joins TRBV19 and TRBJ1-2, with D unresolved. This CDR3 contains 12 residues. Per germline, CDR1 LNHDA and CDR2 SQIVND (reference sequence). V lost 1 base to trimming and J lost 4 bases, with 4 bases between them. The CDR3: CASSIAGYGYTF. DNA for the CDR3: TGTGCCAGTAGTATAGCCGGCTATGGCTACACCTTC.

This clone is a singleton in its sample. This chain joins TRBV6-1 and TRBJ1-5; a weak D match, TRBD1 (5 bases). V lost 7 bases to trimming and J lost 9 bases, with 16 bases between them. Germline CDR1 and CDR2: MNHNS and SASEGT. The CDR3 contains 13 residues. Here the CDR3 DNA reads TGTGCCAGCATGGCCAGGGCCCCTTGGCCCCAGCATTTT. Translation gives CASMARAPWPQHF.

A word on this clone: The DNA is omitted, as the CDR3 cannot be located on it reliably, and the CDR3 follows TCRdb's listing. The chain joins TRBV21-1 to TRBJ2-7; the table assigns TRBD1, which was not confirmed against the DNA. TRBV21-1 is annotated as a pseudogene. The CDR3 is 20 amino acids in total, end residues counted. CDR3: CASSKGRWGQGSKSYDEQYF.